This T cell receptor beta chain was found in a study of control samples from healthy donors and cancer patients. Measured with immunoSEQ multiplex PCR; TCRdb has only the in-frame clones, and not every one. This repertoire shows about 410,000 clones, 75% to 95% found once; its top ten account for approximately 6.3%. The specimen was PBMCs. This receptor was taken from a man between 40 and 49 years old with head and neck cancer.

The CDR3 loop reads CATLSAAYGYTF. In DNA, the CDR3 is TGTGCCACCCTATCAGCGGCCTATGGCTACACCTTC. This chain connects TRBV27 to TRBJ1-2; no clear D. V was clipped by 10 bases and J by 4 bases, with 13 bases between them. Per the germline V gene, CDR1 is MNHEY and CDR2 is SMNVEV (reference sequence). This CDR3 region has 12 residues.